This TCR beta chain is from a study of cytomegalovirus exposure and HLA in healthy donors (dated by TCRdb to about 2017). Broadly, across the study: An earlier analysis of roughly 500 of the donors reported over 250 Gb of sequence data and 100 million to 120 million unique TCR beta sequences obtained from 180 million or so T cells. In a later analysis, previously published TCR beta repertoires from hundreds of donors were re-analyzed and high-resolution HLA genotyping was added so that TCR occurrence patterns could be studied. The number of donors typed differed by locus, with roughly 629-640 for A, B, C, DRB1 and DQB1, roughly 550 for DQA1, approximately 570 for DPA1, and approximately 470 for DPB1. The later analysis used no new phenotypic data to find candidate immune exposures, relying instead on TCR beta sequences and their occurrence across donors. To predict cytomegalovirus infection status, the study brought together high-throughput TCR immunosequencing, statistical association of individual TCRs with disease status, and machine learning. Donor age, sex, ethnicity and CMV serostatus were collected together with the repertoire data. The study aimed to test whether signatures of past pathogen exposure could be identified by cataloging public T cell receptors. Every repertoire in the discovery cohort had been generated on one and the same sequencing platform. The study used immunosequencing to profile the T cell repertoires of 666 subjects and linked those repertoires to cytomegalovirus serostatus. An earlier analysis of approximately 580 of the donors used high-throughput TCR beta sequencing to judge whether each TCR beta V gene segment behaved as functional or pseudogenic. Because of strong linkage in the cohort, 5 or 6 DR-DQ haplotypes were treated as single units for association and clustering. An early release that covered 500 to 800 HLA-typed donors contained approximately 320 gigabases of sequencing data and 70 million to 100 million unique TCR sequences. A separate validation cohort of some 130 different subjects was used in addition to the approximately 700-subject first cohort. Among around 400 genotyped donors of the cohort, an average of about 240,000 unique TCR beta nucleotide sequences was sequenced per donor, of which approximately 19% were non-productive. Of the 300 to 500 genotyped donors, 75% to 85% were placed in the genetic ancestry cluster associated with self-reported Caucasian donors. A later genetic analysis took genome-wide SNP genotypes for about 55% of the roughly 670 donors and used that subset as a discovery cohort. Both class I and class II loci were covered by HLA typing, at four-digit resolution. Results and caveats for the whole study, not just this receptor: Sequencing depth was assumed to be roughly uniform across donors in the presence/absence analyses, though that assumption may not hold. A few of the identified cytomegalovirus-associated TCR beta chains were confirmed in vitro to be specific for cytomegalovirus antigens. Immune exposure information for the cohort was limited to CMV serostatus. The 87-base-pair reads could not distinguish some IMGT-functional V segments, including TRBV6-2 and TRBV6-3, so those segments were excluded. In a later analysis, several top co-occurrence clusters were reported to appear linked to parvovirus B19, influenza, CMV and Epstein-Barr virus. Cytomegalovirus status was reported to be diagnosed by the classifier with high specificity and sensitivity in both the original and validation cohorts. While some public TCRs were present in many individuals, most TCR sequences turned up only very rarely across donors. When HLA alleles, especially DR and DQ, strongly co-occurred, attributing TCR associations to individual alleles was difficult. Compared with the roughly 710-donor mean, donors in an Asian-associated ancestry cluster had fewer N-insertions in productive TCRs, according to a later genetic analysis. Linkage disequilibrium might explain the correlated functional status among segregating V segments, but an unknown experimental factor could not be ruled out. A later analysis found that HLA-associated TCR beta chains were more clonally expanded and had lower generation probabilities than equally common non-associated chains. This cohort had only TCR beta chains sequenced, and the lack of alpha or paired-chain data limited which features could be detected. A further reported finding was that TCR beta sequences accurately predicted the HLA-A and HLA-B alleles for most subjects in the first cohort. A later analysis found that most CMV-associated TCR beta chains appeared HLA-restricted, with HLA associations seemingly driven largely by CMV exposure. An association between a missense DCLRE1C variant and V-gene and J-gene trimming of TCR beta chains was found in a later genetic analysis and replicated in an independent cohort. The authors suggested that the approach could potentially be generalized to other disease states and immunological phenotypes. Because some donors lacked HLA typing at each locus, the association tests relied only on the typed subset. Some 15 rarely observed V segments, including chromosome 9 orphons, were excluded from the earlier analysis of several hundred of the donors because counts were too low. According to a later analysis, TCR association rates differed among HLA loci, with DRB1 alleles showing the most associated TCRs and HLA-C alleles showing the fewest. Specific HLA alleles were associated with around 18,000 TCR beta sequences at a false discovery rate of 0.05 in a later analysis. In an earlier analysis of some 500 of the donors, most TCR beta V segments appeared in productive rearrangements about 87% or about 30% of the time, broadly matching IMGT annotations. In the study, around 150 TCR beta chains were listed as associated with cytomegalovirus. A cluster of highly shared sequence variants was judged likely to represent a technical artifact of the sequencing pipeline.

Receptor libraries were prepared by the immunoSEQ multiplex PCR assay. The multiplex PCR relied on a mix of 60 forward primers for TCR Vbeta segments and 13 reverse primers for TCR Jbeta segments. The CDR3 region of rearranged TCR beta genes was amplified from genomic DNA with a multiplex PCR assay. Amplified TCR beta libraries were sequenced as 87-base-pair reads on the Illumina HiSeq System. Processing in the source paper ran as follows. Across the 500 to 750 repertoires, a later analysis counted around 80 million unique TCR beta chains, roughly 11 million of which were shared by at least two donors. Raw reads were error-corrected and collapsed into unique sequences by a nearest-neighbor algorithm in which closely related sequences were merged to remove PCR and sequencing errors. CDR3 sequences were aligned to IMGT reference sequences to assign V, D and J gene segments. Each retained sequence needed at least a six-nucleotide match to both a V gene segment and a J gene segment. A rearrangement was called productive if the CDR3 had no stop codons and remained in frame with V and J, and every other rearrangement was called non-productive. CDR3 was defined according to IMGT convention as the region running from the second conserved V-encoded cysteine to the conserved J-encoded phenylalanine. The earlier analysis of roughly 590 of the donors excluded any sequence lacking an unambiguous match to a single V gene segment. An earlier analysis of fewer than 750 of the donors called V segments functional above 56.7% productive rearrangements and segregating when the between-donor standard deviation exceeded 5%. A statistical classification framework was developed to diagnose cytomegalovirus status using the catalog of TCR beta chain sequences. In a later analysis, TCR nucleotide sequences were compared against IMGT/GENE-DB human TR gene sequences so that V and J genes could be assigned. In a later analysis, CDR3 sequences and most-parsimonious VDJ recombination scenarios were assigned using the TCRdist pipeline. A later analysis defined each TCR beta chain by its CDR3 amino acid sequence plus V-gene family, and excluded reads lacking a unique V-gene family. As a way to deal with suspected cross-contamination and a sequencing artifact, a later analysis dropped 450 to 600 nucleotide sequences that were highly shared and had low generation probability. A later analysis calculated a clonal expansion index for each public chain from normalized within-repertoire ranks of inferred template counts. Generation probabilities in a later analysis came from a VDJ recombination model fitted to out-of-frame rearrangements, and those results were checked against IGoR. In a later analysis, TCR-TCR, TCR-HLA and TCR-CMV co-occurrence was scored with hypergeometric tests, and a repertoire-size bias correction was applied to TCR pairs. A later analysis estimated false discovery rates by permuting HLA or CMV assignments 20 times. In a later analysis, co-occurring TCRs were grouped with DBSCAN, and TCRdist sequence similarity was added when clustering was performed within HLA-allele-positive subsets. Co-occurrence clustering excluded repertoires with fewer than 30,000 or more than 120,000 public chains, plus five with anomalous nucleotide sharing. Not all clones reach the TCRdb copy of this immuneACCESS table, which keeps in-frame sequences only. Checked studies attribute under half of the gap to unresolved V genes and leave the rest unexplained. The DNA was the basis for D and trimming; V, J and clone size are from that table. The sample contains 100,000 to 150,000 clones, about 84% of them found a single time. The top ten clonotypes cover about 3.9% of the sample.

Taken from cysteine to phenylalanine, the CDR3 has 16 residues. Of the read, only the CDR3 DNA is kept; its 48 bases are in frame from base 1. Looking up the germline V gene yields CDR1 SGHRS and CDR2 YFSETQ. V is cut by 3 bases and J by 4 bases, and the space between the germline ends is 18 bases. In total, over 600 healthy bone marrow donors made up the cohort. At the time of sampling, all cohort members were nominally healthy, though unrecorded immune exposures were likely present. The donor tested CMV seropositive, placing the donor among the approximately 290 seropositive members of the cohort. Each donor provided a peripheral blood sample, and peripheral blood mononuclear cells were used for TCR beta sequencing. The Qiagen DNeasy Blood Extraction Kit was used to extract genomic DNA from the blood cell samples. This clone was observed a handful of times. The antigen this receptor binds is unknown. The input lacks base qualities; no much larger clone sits a single base away.

Sequenced sample: PBMCs. This chain is built from TRBV5-1 and TRBJ2-3; the D segment could be TRBD1, given 6 matching bases. This clonotype originated in a man between 18 and 35 years old in good health and CMV-seropositive. The nucleotide sequence is TGCGCCAGCAGCTCACAACAGGGCCTCGGCGCAGATACGCAGTATTTT. Translated, it gives CASSSQQGLGADTQYF.